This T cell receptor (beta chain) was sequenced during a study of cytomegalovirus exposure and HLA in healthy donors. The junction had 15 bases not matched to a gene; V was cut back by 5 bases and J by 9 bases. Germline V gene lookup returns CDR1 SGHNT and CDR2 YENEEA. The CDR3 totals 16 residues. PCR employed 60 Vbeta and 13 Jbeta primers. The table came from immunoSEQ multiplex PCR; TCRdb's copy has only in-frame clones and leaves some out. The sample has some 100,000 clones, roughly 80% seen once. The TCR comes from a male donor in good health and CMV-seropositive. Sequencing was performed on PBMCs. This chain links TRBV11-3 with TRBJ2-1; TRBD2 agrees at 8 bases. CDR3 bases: TGTGCCAGCAGCACTGGGGGGACTAGGGGGAGGTTTGAGCAGTTCTTC. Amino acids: CASSTGGTRGRFEQFF.